The next 20 T cell receptor beta chains were all read from a single sample in a study of shared clonotypes between healthy human individuals. Profiled with immunoSEQ multiplex PCR; TCRdb holds only in-frame clones, not every one. The top ten clones hold roughly 1.8% of a sample with about 680,000 clones, 72% of them seen once. Sequencing input: memory CD4+ T cells sorted from blood. Subset indicated: CD45RA-negative fraction. All receptors derive from a woman aged 25-40 years in good health.

The DNA of the CDR3 is TGTGCCAGCAGCTTAGGAGGGAAGACTGAAGCTTTCTTT. This gives the protein CASSLGGKTEAFF. J is TRBJ1-1 and V is TRBV7-9; D is unresolved. This CDR3 is built from 13 residues. V was trimmed by 1 base and J by 5 bases, leaving 8 bases between them. CDR1 and CDR2 from the germline V gene are SEHNR and FQNEAQ (reference sequence).

The chain couples TRBV9 to TRBJ2-7; 7 nucleotides agree with TRBD2. V shed 4 bases and J 0 bases; nucleotides not matched to a gene: 4. The V gene's germline CDR1 is SGDLS and CDR2 YYNGEE. The CDR3 is made up of 14 amino acids. The CDR3, as DNA: TGTGCCAGCAGCCCTAGCGGTAGCTCCTACGAGCAGTACTTC. It encodes CASSPSGSSYEQYF.

The V and J genes are TRBV6-5 and TRBJ2-3, with 7 bases lining up with TRBD2. V gave up 7 bases and J gave up 0 bases; unmatched junction bases: 4. This CDR3 spans 14 amino acids. Germline CDR1 reads MNHEY; CDR2 reads SVGAGI. The CDR3 DNA follows: TGTGCCAGCACCAGACTAGCTAGCACAGATACGCAGTATTTT. The encoded protein is CASTRLASTDTQYF.

This clone has only a few counts. The gene calls are TRBV5-1 and TRBJ2-7, with D unresolved. V was clipped by 0 bases and J by 7 bases, with 17 bases between them. The CDR3 is made up of 15 amino acids. The germline V gene encodes CDR1 SGHRS and CDR2 YFSETQ. The CDR3 region is CASSLVAERPLEQYF. The CDR3 DNA follows: TGCGCCAGCAGCTTGGTGGCGGAACGACCCCTTGAGCAGTACTTC.

The table lists this clone with a few counts. The chain employs TRBV6-1 and TRBJ1-2, with D unclear. V dropped 5 bases and J dropped 3 bases, with 13 bases sitting between them. Germline V lookup: CDR1 MNHNS, CDR2 SASEGT. The CDR3 length is 14 residues. The CDR3 bases are TGTGCCAGCAGTACCGACGACACCCACTATGGCTACACCTTC. Translation: CASSTDDTHYGYTF.

The chain employs TRBV18 and TRBJ2-1; perhaps TRBD1 as D (5 bases). Germline V gene sequence: CDR1 KGHSH, CDR2 LQKENI. V lost 1 base, J lost 3 bases, and 13 bases lay in between. This CDR3 has 16 residues. CDR3 sequence: CASSPLLVRGYNEQFF. In DNA, the CDR3 is TGTGCCAGCTCACCACTATTGGTTAGGGGCTACAATGAGCAGTTCTTC.

This rearrangement joins TRBV9 to TRBJ2-7; 8 nucleotides align to TRBD1. The germline V gene encodes CDR1 SGDLS and CDR2 YYNGEE. With V trimmed by 0 bases and J by 4 bases, 6 bases remained unmatched. This CDR3 has 15 residues. The CDR3 DNA sequence: TGTGCCAGCAGCGTAGCCCAGGGGGCAGCGTACGAGCAGTACTTC. Residues: CASSVAQGAAYEQYF.

The table lists this clone with many counts. The rearrangement links TRBV6-1 to TRBJ1-5, with D maybe TRBD1 (6 bases). The CDR3 consists of 18 residues. Germline CDR1 is MNHNS and CDR2 is SASEGT. V lost 2 bases to trimming and J lost 0 bases, with 17 bases between them. The CDR3 reads CASSEIGERGYSNQPQHF. The CDR3, as DNA: TGTGCCAGCAGTGAAATTGGCGAAAGGGGGTATAGCAATCAGCCCCAGCATTTT.

With regard to this clone: One end of the junction is discordant with germline, which a read error may explain. This sequence joins TRBV7-8 and TRBJ2-7, with TRBD2 matching over 7 bases. Germline V gene lookup returns CDR1 SGHVS and CDR2 FQNEAQ. The CDR3 has 15 residues. For the CDR3, the DNA is TGCGCCAGCAGCCCGGCGAGCGGGGCCTTCTACGAGCAGTACTTC. Its protein is CASSPASGAFYEQYF.

This chain links TRBV7-9 with TRBJ2-3; D ambiguous. The CDR3 spans 11 residues. V lost 6 bases to trimming and J lost 0 bases, with 1 base between them. Germline assignment: CDR1 SEHNR and CDR2 FQNEAQ (reference sequence). CDR3 residues: CASRSTDTQYF. CDR3 DNA sequence: TGTGCCAGCAGGAGCACAGATACGCAGTATTTT.

The chain combines TRBV7-2 with TRBJ2-3; 11 bases map to TRBD2. The CDR3 loop spans 17 amino acids. Germline-derived CDR1 and CDR2 are SGHTA and FQGNSA. The ends lost 3 bases at V and 4 bases at J; junction bases unmatched: 9. The CDR3 nucleotides are TGTGCCAGCAGCTTTGGCTATAGCGGGAGGGCTTCAGATACGCAGTATTTT. Its translation is CASSFGYSGRASDTQYF.

The V and J genes are TRBV10-1 and TRBJ2-3; 7 bases match TRBD2. Unmatched junction bases numbered 0, after V lost 6 bases and J lost 0 bases. Germline V gene sequence: CDR1 WNHNN, CDR2 SYGVQD (reference sequence). The CDR3 loop spans 13 amino acids. The DNA for the CDR3 is TGCGCCAGCAGCGGGGGGAGCACAGATACGCAGTATTTT. Its protein product is CASSGGSTDTQYF.

The J gene is TRBJ1-2, the V gene TRBV19, with 7 positions matching TRBD1. The CDR3 runs 14 residues. Germline V gene lookup returns CDR1 LNHDA and CDR2 SQIVND (reference sequence). After removal of 3 bases from V and 8 bases from J, the junction contained 9 bases not matched to a gene. CDR3 protein: CASSIGTVYGGYTF. Here the CDR3 DNA reads TGTGCCAGTAGTATTGGGACAGTCTATGGCGGCTACACCTTC. Full variable domain (outside the CDR3, taken from reference TRBV19 and TRBJ1-2): DGGITQSPKYLFRKEGQNVTLSCEQNLNHDAMYWYRQDPGQGLRLIYYSQIVNDFQKGDIAEGYSVSREKKESFPLTVTSAQKNPTAFYLCASSIGTVYGGYTFGSGTRLTVV.

The chain links TRBV28 to TRBJ2-3, with TRBD2 matching over 9 bases. There are 17 residues in the CDR3. V trimming: 5 bases; J trimming: 0 bases; junction bases outside the gene matches: 9. Germline loops: CDR1 MDHEN, CDR2 SYDVKM. CDR3 amino acids: CASSGASGKGSTDTQYF. The CDR3 nucleotides read TGTGCCAGCAGTGGCGCTAGCGGGAAGGGCAGCACAGATACGCAGTATTTT. The full variable domain, in which reference TRBV28 and TRBJ2-3 provide the parts outside the CDR3, is DVKVTQSSRYLVKRTGEKVFLECVQDMDHENMFWYRQDPGLGLRLIYFSYDVKMKEKGDIPEGYSVSREKKERFSLILESASTNQTSMYLCASSGASGKGSTDTQYFGPGTRLTVL.

About this clone: A read error may explain this, as a much larger clone is one base away. This CDR3 is also generated by other DNA sequences in the sample. The chain recombines TRBV11-2 with TRBJ2-1; possibly TRBD1 for D (6 bases). Germline lookup yields CDR1 SGHAT and CDR2 FQNNGV. Trimming removed 4 bases from V and 3 bases from J, with 10 bases in between. This CDR3 is built from 14 residues. The CDR3 nucleotides are TGTGCCAGCAGCTCGGGACAAGGCTACAATGAGCAGTTCTTC. It is translated as CASSSGQGYNEQFF.

This clone was picked up many times. The rearrangement links TRBV28 to TRBJ2-7; D not resolved. V was trimmed by 7 bases and J by 1 base, leaving 17 bases between them. The CDR3 runs 15 residues. Germline-derived CDR1 and CDR2 are MDHEN and SYDVKM. The CDR3 region has the DNA TGTGCCAGCATCCCTCTGGGGTCGGAATCCTACGAGCAGTACTTC. This gives the protein CASIPLGSESYEQYF.

The chain has TRBV2 and TRBJ2-7; 10 bases map to TRBD1. The CDR3 loop spans 15 amino acids. Looked up from germline, CDR1 is SNHLY and CDR2 is FYNNEI. The V and J ends lost 5 bases and 2 bases, in that order; junction bases with no gene match: 6. The CDR3 region is CASSFWDRGTYEQYF. In DNA form, the CDR3 reads TGTGCCAGCAGTTTTTGGGACAGGGGAACCTACGAGCAGTACTTC.

For this clone: The same CDR3 can be traced to other DNA sequences in this sample. This chain joins TRBV5-1 and TRBJ2-1; D possibly corresponds to TRBD2 (6 bases). The CDR3 totals 15 residues. Trimming took 5 bases from V and 1 from J, leaving 13 bases between them. Germline V lookup: CDR1 SGHRS, CDR2 YFSETQ. In nucleotides, the CDR3 is TGCGCCAGCAGTCAAGACCGGGGGTCCTACAATGAGCAGTTCTTC. Translated: CASSQDRGSYNEQFF.

The chain links TRBV29-1 to TRBJ2-3; weak D call: TRBD2 (6 bases). In germline, CDR1 is SQVTM, CDR2 ANQGSEA. The CDR3 has 12 amino acids. V lost 7 bases and J lost 2, with 10 bases in between. In DNA form, the CDR3 reads TGCAGCGCCGGGGGAGACACAGATACGCAGTATTTT. Encoded protein: CSAGGDTDTQYF.

V usage is TRBV5-4 and J usage is TRBJ2-7, with 10 bases that match TRBD2. With 4 bases clipped from V and 5 bases from J, the junction kept 6 bases outside the gene matches. Germline V CDR1 and CDR2: SGHNT, YYREEE (reference sequence). CDR3 length equals 14 residues. This CDR3 is CASSAAGGPDEQYF. In DNA form, the CDR3 reads TGTGCCAGCAGCGCAGCGGGAGGGCCGGACGAGCAGTACTTC.